This T cell receptor (beta chain) originates from a study of blood T cell repertoires in COVID-19. The CDR3 totals 14 residues. Losses at the gene ends were 7 bases for V and 7 bases for J; bases not matched to a gene: 12. In germline, CDR1 is SQVTM, CDR2 ANQGSEA. TCRdb's copy holds only in-frame clones and misses some; the assay was immunoSEQ multiplex PCR. The table has just under 350,000 clones, 65% to 85% seen once. The chain couples TRBV29-1 to TRBJ2-1; 8 positions match TRBD2. The sequence came from a man younger than 45 with active or convalescent COVID-19. The sequenced material came from peripheral blood. CDR3 in amino acids: CSARTGTRPNEQFF. The DNA for the CDR3 is TGCAGCGCCCGAACGGGGACTAGACCGAATGAGCAGTTCTTC.